The count of the clone carrying this T cell receptor (beta chain) is one. The sample is drawn from a study of T cells in Graves' hyperthyroidism and ophthalmopathy. There were TCR beta CDR3 regions amplified from RNA transcripts. First-round RT-PCR with HTBI primers amplified the TCR CDR3 region. Using its own MiXCR run on the multiplex PCR reads, TCRdb lists one record per CDR3 protein. Among around 690,000 distinct CDR3 sequences, approximately 15% were seen once, and the ten largest hold around 15%. The junction had 6 bases not matched to a gene; V was cut back by 0 bases and J by 7 bases. Germline V CDR1 and CDR2: SGHNT, YYREEE (reference sequence). This CDR3 region has 14 residues.

The chain uses TRBV5-4 and TRBJ2-5; 7 bases agree with TRBD2. Source material: blood. The origin of this receptor is a man aged 45-65 years with Graves' hyperthyroidism. The chain's CDR3 is CASSLEGGVGTQYF. CDR3 nucleotide sequence: TGTGCCAGCAGCTTGGAGGGAGGGGTGGGGACCCAGTACTTC.